The 26 T cell receptor beta chains below all came from one sample that was sequenced in a study of blood T cell repertoires in COVID-19. Repertoires were generated with immunoSEQ multiplex PCR, while TCRdb's copy carries only in-frame clones and drops some. The sample has about 350,000 clones, about 90% seen once. The material sequenced was PBMCs or T cells enriched from blood (not recorded which). The receptors originated from a young woman who had recovered from COVID-19.

The V call is TRBV25-1, the J call TRBJ2-2, with 10 bases identical to TRBD1. Germline assignment: CDR1 MGHDK and CDR2 SYGVNS. V lost 6 bases, J lost 6 bases, and 13 bases stayed unmatched. The CDR3 is made up of 17 amino acids. CDR3 sequence (DNA): TGTGCCAGCAGGGACCGGGACAGGGGTATTTCGGCCGGGGAGCTGTTTTTT. Translation gives CASRDRDRGISAGELFF.

V is TRBV6-5 and J is TRBJ1-1; 9 positions agree with TRBD1. CDR1 is MNHEY, CDR2 SVGAGI, per germline. This CDR3 region has 15 residues. J gave up 4 bases and V 7 bases, and 10 bases lay outside the gene matches. The CDR3 nucleotides read TGTGCCAGCACCCCCGGCGGACAGGGGATCACTGAAGCTTTCTTT. Amino acid sequence: CASTPGGQGITEAFF.

This clone has only a few counts. The gene calls are TRBV5-1 and TRBJ2-2, with D tentatively TRBD1 (5 bases). Trimming cost V 4 bases and J 0 bases, with 13 bases left between them. Germline V gives CDR1 SGHRS, CDR2 YFSETQ. This CDR3 spans 16 amino acids. CDR3 loop: CASSATQATNTGELFF. CDR3 coding DNA: TGCGCCAGCAGCGCCACACAGGCGACGAACACCGGGGAGCTGTTTTTT. The whole variable domain, filled in from reference TRBV5-1 and TRBJ2-2, reads KAGVTQTPRYLIKTRGQQVTLSCSPISGHRSVSWYQQTPGQGLQFLFEYFSETQRNKGNFPGRFSGRQFSNSRSEMNVSTLELGDSALYLCASSATQATNTGELFFGEGSRLTVL.

CDR3 sequence (DNA): TGTGCCAGCAGCGTAGCCGGGTTCTATGGCTACACCTTC. It translates to CASSVAGFYGYTF. V gene TRBV9 combines with J gene TRBJ1-2; no firm D call. The CDR3 has 13 residues. Germline V gene data show CDR1 as SGDLS and CDR2 as YYNGEE. V gave up 0 bases and J gave up 4 bases, with 7 bases separating them.

This chain uses TRBV27 with TRBJ1-6; 9 nucleotides align to TRBD1. Germline V gene lookup returns CDR1 MNHEY and CDR2 SMNVEV (reference sequence). Trimming took 3 bases from V and 0 from J; bases not matched to a gene: 3. This CDR3 is built from 17 residues. The CDR3 DNA reads as TGTGCCAGCAGTTTCGGACAGGGGTTCTCCTATAATTCACCCCTCCACTTT. It yields the protein CASSFGQGFSYNSPLHF.

This clone was recorded only once. This rearrangement joins TRBV29-1 to TRBJ2-7; unclear D gene. Germline CDR1 SQVTM, CDR2 ANQGSEA. V was clipped by 4 bases and J by 5 bases, with 12 bases between them. The CDR3 has 12 amino acids. The CDR3: CSVVGRWDEQYF. Here the CDR3 DNA reads TGCAGCGTTGTGGGCAGGTGGGACGAGCAGTACTTC.

V usage is TRBV18 and J usage is TRBJ1-5; 12 bases are a match to TRBD1. CDR3 length equals 18 residues. From germline, CDR1 is KGHSH and CDR2 LQKENI. V was clipped by 5 bases and J by 4 bases; unmatched bases: 12. In nucleotides, the CDR3 is TGTGCCAGCTCATCCGGGACAGGGGGCGCCCCTGGAAATCAGCCCCAGCATTTT. It is translated as CASSSGTGGAPGNQPQHF.

The rearrangement links TRBV5-4 to TRBJ1-6; weak D call: TRBD1 (5 bases). CDR1 is SGHNT, CDR2 YYREEE, per germline (reference sequence). CDR3 length: 14 amino acids. The V and J ends lost 1 base and 7 bases respectively, with 9 bases between them. The CDR3 nucleotides read TGTGCCAGCAGCTTGCAGGGCGGAAATTCACCCCTCCACTTT. As protein: CASSLQGGNSPLHF.

The genes are TRBV19 and TRBJ2-7; the match to TRBD2 covers 7 bases. The CDR3 has 14 residues. The ends lost 5 bases at V and 0 bases at J; junction bases unmatched: 4. Germline V gene data show CDR1 as LNHDA and CDR2 as SQIVND (reference sequence). CDR3 sequence: CASSPTGGSYEQYF. In DNA, the CDR3 is TGTGCCAGTAGTCCAACGGGAGGCTCCTACGAGCAGTACTTC. Full variable domain (remainder filled in from reference TRBV19 and TRBJ2-7): DGGITQSPKYLFRKEGQNVTLSCEQNLNHDAMYWYRQDPGQGLRLIYYSQIVNDFQKGDIAEGYSVSREKKESFPLTVTSAQKNPTAFYLCASSPTGGSYEQYFGPGTRLTVT.

This chain joins TRBV11-2 and TRBJ2-3, with TRBD2 matching over 13 bases. Germline CDR1 and CDR2: SGHAT and FQNNGV. Trimming took 5 bases from V and 6 from J; bases not matched to a gene: 8. The CDR3 length is 16 residues. CDR3 DNA sequence: TGTGCCAGCAGCCCAGGACTAGCGGGGGCCTGGGATACGCAGTATTTT. It specifies CASSPGLAGAWDTQYF.

The chain employs TRBV28 and TRBJ2-3; D is uncertain. With 7 bases removed from V and 2 bases from J, the gap between germline ends came to 10 bases. Germline CDR1 MDHEN, CDR2 SYDVKM. This CDR3 has 13 residues. CDR3: CASIRSTTDTQYF. CDR3 sequence (DNA): TGTGCCAGCATCAGATCCACCACAGATACGCAGTATTTT.

This clone was counted once. The V call is TRBV7-2, the J call TRBJ2-7; perhaps TRBD1 as D (6 bases). Germline V gene lookup returns CDR1 SGHTA and CDR2 FQGNSA. The CDR3 runs to 15 residues. V shed 1 base and J shed 3 bases, with 13 bases lying between them. The CDR3 sequence: CASSLEGTTSYEQYF. For the CDR3, the DNA is TGTGCCAGCAGCTTAGAAGGGACAACTAGCTACGAGCAGTACTTC.

This clone has just a few counts. The chain recombines TRBV7-2 with TRBJ1-1, with 7 bases that match TRBD1. This CDR3 region has 16 residues. Germline V gene data show CDR1 as SGHTA and CDR2 as FQGNSA. J gave up 4 bases and V 4 bases, and 12 bases lay outside the gene matches. The CDR3 DNA reads as TGTGCCAGCAGCTCATACAGGGGTAGGGTCTCCACTGAAGCTTTCTTT. Its translation is CASSSYRGRVSTEAFF. Full variable domain (remainder filled in from reference TRBV7-2 and TRBJ1-1): GAGVSQSPSNKVTEKGKDVELRCDPISGHTALYWYRQSLGQGLEFLIYFQGNSAPDKSGLPSDRFSAERTGGSVSTLTIQRTQQEDSAVYLCASSSYRGRVSTEAFFGQGTRLTVV.

This clone was seen once. This chain joins TRBV2 and TRBJ1-2; 12 nucleotides match TRBD1. There are 14 residues in the CDR3. The junction had 8 bases not matched to a gene; V was cut back by 7 bases and J by 8 bases. Germline V lookup: CDR1 SNHLY, CDR2 FYNNEI. CDR3 bases: TGTGCCAGCATGCCGGGACAGGGGGCTCGGGGCTACACCTTC. Protein product: CASMPGQGARGYTF.

This chain connects TRBV5-1 to TRBJ1-1; 7 bases line up with TRBD1. The V gene's germline CDR1 is SGHRS and CDR2 YFSETQ. The V segment lost 3 bases and the J segment 4 bases; nucleotides outside the gene matches: 9. CDR3 length: 15 amino acids. This CDR3 is CASSYDRAQGTEAFF. The CDR3 region has the DNA TGCGCCAGCAGCTACGACAGGGCGCAAGGCACTGAAGCTTTCTTT.

This clone was observed a few times. The chain uses TRBV30 and TRBJ2-2; the match to TRBD1 covers 7 bases. J was trimmed by 7 bases and V by 7 bases; bases with no gene match: 15. The germline V gene encodes CDR1 GTSNPN and CDR2 SVGIG (reference sequence). The CDR3 length is 15 residues. CDR3 nucleotides: TGTGCCTCTCGTCCACCGGAACAGGGGAACGGGGAGCTGTTTTTT. Protein: CASRPPEQGNGELFF. Full variable domain (remainder filled in from reference TRBV30 and TRBJ2-2): SQTIHQWPATLVQPVGSPLSLECTVEGTSNPNLYWYRQAAGRGLQLLFYSVGIGQISSEVPQNLSASRPQDRQFILSSKKLLLSDSGFYLCASRPPEQGNGELFFGEGSRLTVL.

The gene calls are TRBV2 and TRBJ1-2; D is unclear. The CDR3 is made up of 12 amino acids. The germline V gene encodes CDR1 SNHLY and CDR2 FYNNEI. With 7 bases removed from V and 1 base from J, the gap between germline ends came to 7 bases. CDR3 residues: CASKLDNYGYTF. The CDR3 bases are TGTGCCAGCAAGTTAGATAACTATGGCTACACCTTC. The full variable domain, completed using reference TRBV2 and TRBJ1-2, is EPEVTQTPSHQVTQMGQEVILRCVPISNHLYFYWYRQILGQKVEFLVSFYNNEISEKSEIFDDQFSVERPDGSNFTLKIRSTKLEDSAMYFCASKLDNYGYTFGSGTRLTVV.

The chain couples TRBV7-9 to TRBJ2-7; possibly TRBD1 for D (6 bases). This CDR3 contains 15 residues. Germline CDR1 reads SEHNR; CDR2 reads FQNEAQ (reference sequence). Trimming took off 3 bases at V and 3 bases at J, with 15 bases between the two ends. The CDR3 reads CASSFFRTDLYEQYF. CDR3 coding DNA: TGTGCCAGCAGCTTCTTTAGGACAGACCTCTACGAGCAGTACTTC.

The genes are TRBV19 and TRBJ2-5, with a possible D match to TRBD2 (6 bases). The V gene lost 1 base and the J gene lost 4 bases, with 10 bases spanning the gap. The CDR3 covers 14 residues. Germline lookup yields CDR1 LNHDA and CDR2 SQIVND (reference sequence). This CDR3 reads CASSIGGTGETQYF. As DNA, the CDR3 is TGTGCCAGTAGTATAGGCGGGACCGGAGAGACCCAGTACTTC.

This clone is a singleton in its sample. This chain uses TRBV18 with TRBJ2-2, with a weak D call TRBD2 (5 bases). V was trimmed by 1 base and J by 4 bases, leaving 19 bases between them. CDR3 size: 18 residues. The V gene's germline CDR1 is KGHSH and CDR2 LQKENI. The CDR3 protein is CASSPLSVPYGTTGELFF. CDR3 nucleotide sequence: TGTGCCAGCTCACCACTTAGCGTTCCGTACGGTACCACCGGGGAGCTGTTTTTT. The entire variable domain, with the rest obtained from reference TRBV18 and TRBJ2-2, is as follows: NAGVMQNPRHLVRRRGQEARLRCSPMKGHSHVYWYRQLPEEGLKFMVYLQKENIIDESGMPKERFSAEFPKEGPSILRIQQVVRGDSAAYFCASSPLSVPYGTTGELFFGEGSRLTVL.

V usage is TRBV28 and J usage is TRBJ2-1; 7 nucleotides line up with TRBD1. V lost 5 bases, J lost 3 bases, and 7 bases stayed unmatched. There are 15 residues in the CDR3. CDR1 MDHEN and CDR2 SYDVKM come from the germline V gene. Written as DNA, the CDR3 is TGTGCCAGCAGTCTCCGGGACAGATACTACAATGAGCAGTTCTTC. As protein: CASSLRDRYYNEQFF.

The chain combines TRBV6-1 with TRBJ2-1, with 7 bases aligning to TRBD2. This CDR3 spans 14 amino acids. Germline lookup yields CDR1 MNHNS and CDR2 SASEGT. Trimming at V came to 5 bases and at J to 9 bases, leaving 10 bases not matched to a gene. CDR3: CASSSGGGVGEQFF. DNA of the CDR3: TGTGCCAGCAGTTCTGGGGGAGGGGTGGGTGAGCAGTTCTTC.

This chain uses TRBV5-6 with TRBJ2-7, with D unresolved. The V gene's germline CDR1 is SGHDT and CDR2 YYEEEE. V was trimmed by 5 bases and J by 3 bases, leaving 12 bases between them. The CDR3 has 13 residues. CDR3 sequence: CASRRRNSYEQYF. The CDR3 DNA follows: TGTGCCAGCAGGCGCCGGAACAGCTACGAGCAGTACTTC.

A few counts support this clone. This chain connects TRBV28 to TRBJ1-6; the D is unclear. Looked up from germline, CDR1 is MDHEN and CDR2 is SYDVKM. The CDR3 has 17 residues. The V end lost 5 bases, the J end lost 0 bases, and 14 bases lay between the germline ends. Here the CDR3 DNA reads TGTGCCAGCAGTCCTGGTAGTCGGAGCTCCTATAATTCACCCCTCCACTTT. Residues: CASSPGSRSSYNSPLHF.

The chain carries TRBV29-1 and TRBJ2-5; D call uncertain. V lost 4 bases to trimming and J lost 5 bases, with 8 bases between them. Germline assignment: CDR1 SQVTM and CDR2 ANQGSEA. The CDR3 is 11 amino acids. The CDR3 DNA reads as TGCAGCGTTGGCTCACGGGAGACCCAGTACTTC. Its translation is CSVGSRETQYF.

This clone was picked up a small number of times. The gene calls are TRBV19 and TRBJ1-3; 7 positions match TRBD1. V lost 4 bases and J lost 3; bases outside the gene matches: 9. Germline V gene sequence: CDR1 LNHDA, CDR2 SQIVND (reference sequence). The CDR3 runs 16 residues. In nucleotides, the CDR3 is TGTGCCAGTAGTACCCTCCGCAGGGGGTTTGGAAACACCATATATTTT. Protein: CASSTLRRGFGNTIYF.